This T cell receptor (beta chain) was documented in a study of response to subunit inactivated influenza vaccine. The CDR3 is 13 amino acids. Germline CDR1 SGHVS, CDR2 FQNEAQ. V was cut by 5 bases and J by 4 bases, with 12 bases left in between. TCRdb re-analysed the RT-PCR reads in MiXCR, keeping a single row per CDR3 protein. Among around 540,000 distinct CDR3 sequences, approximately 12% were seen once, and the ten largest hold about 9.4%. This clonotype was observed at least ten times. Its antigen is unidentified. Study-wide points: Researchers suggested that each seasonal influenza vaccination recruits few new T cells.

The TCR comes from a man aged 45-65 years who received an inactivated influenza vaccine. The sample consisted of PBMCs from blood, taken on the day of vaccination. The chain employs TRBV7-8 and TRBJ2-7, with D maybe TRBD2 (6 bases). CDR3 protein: CASSPWRDYEQYF. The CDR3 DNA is TGTGCCAGCAGCCCTTGGAGGGATTACGAGCAGTACTTC.